One sample yielded the 6 T cell receptor beta chains listed below, sequenced in a study of blood T cells in healthy people across ages. Combining a sample-barcoded 5' primer with a J-beta primer mix, a second PCR ran for 7 to 11 cycles. TCRdb passed the 5' RACE reads through MiXCR, listing each CDR3 protein once. Counted here are about 590,000 distinct CDR3 sequences, approximately 30% occurring once; the ten biggest clones make up 15% to 18%. Sequenced material: blood. Receptors were obtained from a woman of 80 years or more in good health.

This clonotype was detected only a few times. A much larger clonotype is one base distant, so this may be a read error. The rearrangement joins TRBV28 to TRBJ2-1, with D perhaps matching TRBD1 (6 bases). CDR1 is MDHEN, CDR2 SYDVKM, per germline. The length of the CDR3 is 12 residues. V lost 11 bases, J lost 8 bases, and 16 bases lay in between. The CDR3 reads CAGTGQFDEQFF. The DNA of the CDR3 is TGTGCCGGCACTGGACAGTTCGATGAGCAGTTCTTC.

The table lists this clonotype with many counts. The chain is built from TRBV20-1 and TRBJ2-1, with TRBD1 matching 9 bases. The J segment lost 6 bases and the V segment lost 4 bases, leaving 4 bases of the junction unmatched. Germline V gives CDR1 DFQATT, CDR2 SNEGSKA (reference sequence). This CDR3 spans 13 amino acids. In DNA, the CDR3 is TGCAGTGCTACTCCGGACAGGGGCAATGAGCAGTTCTTC. Residues: CSATPDRGNEQFF.

Concerning this clonotype: A much larger clone is a single base away; this may be a read error. J is TRBJ1-1 and V is TRBV10-3; maybe TRBD1 (5 bases). Looked up from germline, CDR1 is ENHRY and CDR2 is SYGVKD. CDR3 length equals 13 residues. Trimming took 10 bases from V and 3 from J, leaving 15 bases between them. The CDR3 sequence: CATRVDRDTEAFF. As DNA, the CDR3 is TGTGCCACCAGGGTAGACAGAGACACTGAAGCTTTCTTT.

The chain recombines TRBV12-3 or TRBV12-4 with TRBJ2-2; TRBD2 might be the D (7 bases). The ends were cut back, 0 bases at V and 4 bases at J, with 12 bases in the middle. The CDR3 covers 16 residues. The CDR3 spells CASSLAGGGITGELFF. In DNA, the CDR3 is TGTGCCAGCAGTTTAGCAGGGGGGGGCATCACCGGGGAGCTGTTTTTT.

This clonotype has ten or more counts. V usage is TRBV29-1 and J usage is TRBJ1-2; D unclear. The germline V and J ends were trimmed by 6 bases and 1 base, with 6 bases remaining between them. The germline V gene has CDR1 SQVTM and CDR2 ANQGSEA. The CDR3 loop spans 11 amino acids. Here the CDR3 DNA reads TGCAGCGTGAGAGATAACTATGGCTACACCTTC. This sequence encodes CSVRDNYGYTF.

This clonotype showed up many times. The gene calls are TRBV7-2 and TRBJ2-3; D not certain. The CDR3 is 14 residues long. V was pared by 2 bases and J by 1 base, with 7 bases between. Germline V gene sequence: CDR1 SGHTA, CDR2 FQGNSA. In DNA form, the CDR3 reads TGTGCCAGCAGCTTAAACCAGGGCACAGATACGCAGTATTTT. Amino acids: CASSLNQGTDTQYF.